These T cell receptor beta chains were read from a single sample in a study of T-cell reconstitution after alpha-beta-depleted transplantation in children. From the PCR reads, TCRdb called clonotypes with MiXCR, one entry per CDR3 protein. The sample carries roughly 610,000 distinct CDR3 sequences, over 9.5% recorded once. The sequencing here drew on PBMCs from the stem cell graft donor, taken from the stem cell graft. These receptors originate from a human donor who donated a stem cell graft to a child with acute myeloid leukemia. The conserved cysteine and the conserved F or W are not part of the CDR3 here.

V,CDR3
TRBV6-5,ASSYSPPEAVEATDTQY
TRBV7-6,ASSLGARNEQF
TRBV4-1,ASSQNNPNTEAF
TRBV29-1,SVDIAGVGNEQF
TRBV20-1,SARDGRGLAGRFPYEQY
TRBV24-1,ATSDQGLTTDTQY
TRBV6-2/TRBV6-3,ASSYRGLSRGYT
TRBV12-3/TRBV12-4,ASSLTGLGSTDTQY
TRBV5-1,ASSLAVGGSYEQY
TRBV12-3/TRBV12-4,ASSPGTADGYT
TRBV7-2,ASSPSGTSGKSYEQY
TRBV12-3/TRBV12-4,ASSPLDRGLGEQY
TRBV7-2,ASSGGPGETQY
TRBV5-1,ASTSDKGDRYEQF
TRBV15,ATLATDTQY
TRBV29-1,SVAPEDTQY
TRBV12-3/TRBV12-4,ASSRGQLLNTEAF
TRBV28,ASTRTGPSSYNEQF
TRBV20-1,SAGLGSGAEQF
TRBV28,ASKGPLTRDTQY
TRBV30,AKGGGLSTDTQY
TRBV5-6,ASKDSSYYEQY
TRBV9,ASSLPSASTGELF
TRBV20-1,SARDRGLDNSPLH
TRBV7-2,ASSSRSLGGGDTQY
TRBV6-2/TRBV6-3,ASSYPNGTPNLEPA
TRBV11-2,ASSPTPSRLAGSYEQY
TRBV6-5,ASSYSTGGGQETQY
TRBV5-6,ASSLQGRGETQY
TRBV28,ASSSPGQGRYSNQPQH
TRBV28,ASSLNPTGPYEQY
TRBV2,ASSSGVKYNEQF
TRBV5-4,ASRDGGAGGLGYT
TRBV29-1,SVGPGVNTGELF
TRBV2,ASREGRMSNQPQH
TRBV20-1,SAGERGPYNEQF
TRBV5-1,ASSPVTGQGAGVY